The 30 T cell receptor beta chains in this list originate from one sample, sequenced in a study of response to subunit inactivated influenza vaccine. TCRdb used MiXCR to reprocess the RT-PCR reads, holding one entry per CDR3 protein. The sample lists roughly 180,000 distinct CDR3 sequences, around 8.8% seen once, with 11% in the top ten. This material consisted of non-naive T cells sorted from PBMCs, taken on the day of vaccination. The receptor set was obtained from a man aged 50-60 years who received an inactivated influenza vaccine.

The V call is TRBV20-1, the J call TRBJ2-1; D might be TRBD2 (6 bases). Between the trimmed V and J ends, which lost 6 bases and 9 bases, there was a span of 21 bases. The CDR3 length is 14 residues. Per the germline V gene, CDR1 is DFQATT and CDR2 is SNEGSKA (reference sequence). The DNA of the CDR3 is TGCAGTGCCGCCCGAGGGACTGTCATTTCTGAGCAGTTCTTC. It yields the protein CSAARGTVISEQFF.

This clonotype has a handful of counts. The chain has TRBV10-3 and TRBJ1-1; D unresolved. CDR1 and CDR2 (germline): ENHRY, SYGVKD. This CDR3 contains 14 residues. The ends were cut back, 6 bases at V and 0 bases at J, with 11 bases in the middle. The CDR3 coding sequence is TGTGCCATCAGCGCCGGACGCTTGAACACTGAAGCTTTCTTT. Amino acid sequence: CAISAGRLNTEAFF.

This clonotype was counted ten times or more. CDR3 DNA sequence: TGTGCCAGCAGCCCCGAGGGACACGAGCAGTACTTC. Translation: CASSPEGHEQYF. The gene calls are TRBV6-6 and TRBJ2-7; D could derive from TRBD1 or TRBD2 (5 bases each). Trimming took off 6 bases at V and 5 bases at J, with 11 bases between the two ends. This CDR3 spans 12 amino acids. CDR1 is MNHNY and CDR2 is SVGAGI in the germline V gene (reference sequence).

This clonotype was seen more than once but under ten times. The chain links TRBV10-3 to TRBJ2-1; possibly TRBD1 for D (5 bases). The germline V gene has CDR1 ENHRY and CDR2 SYGVKD. V shed 10 bases and J shed 10 bases, with 14 bases lying between them. The CDR3 length is 11 residues. The CDR3 is CATRVAGEQFF. For the CDR3, the DNA is TGTGCCACCCGAGTTGCAGGGGAGCAGTTCTTC.

This clonotype was detected only once. A much larger clone differs from this one at a single base, so this may be a read error. The V and J genes are TRBV6-2 or TRBV6-3 and TRBJ2-3; D may be TRBD1 or TRBD2 (6 bases each). The CDR3 runs 17 residues. In germline, CDR1 is MNHEY, CDR2 SVGEGT. CDR3 DNA sequence: TGTACCAGCAGCGCTGGCTCCGGGGGCTGGAGCACAGATACGCAGTATTTT. Amino acid sequence: CTSSAGSGGWSTDTQYF.

This clonotype occurred many times. The chain combines TRBV5-1 with TRBJ2-1; 7 bases map to TRBD2. J gave up 5 bases and V 4 bases, and 9 bases lay outside the gene matches. This CDR3 spans 15 amino acids. Germline V gene lookup returns CDR1 SGHRS and CDR2 YFSETQ. DNA of the CDR3: TGCGCCAGCAGCGGGCGTTTTCGGGAGGACAATGAGCAGTTCTTC. This translates into CASSGRFREDNEQFF.

In this sample, this clonotype turned up a few times. V is TRBV18 and J is TRBJ2-1; D perhaps matches TRBD1 (5 bases). This CDR3 spans 13 amino acids. Germline V gene data show CDR1 as KGHSH and CDR2 as LQKENI. V was trimmed by 3 bases and J by 6 bases, leaving 9 bases between them. CDR3 nucleotides: TGTGCCAGCTCACCTCGACAGTCCAATGAGCAGTTCTTC. This encodes CASSPRQSNEQFF.

This clonotype was observed a few times. The germline gene is not matched at one end of the junction; a read error may be the cause. The chain uses TRBV6-5 and TRBJ1-1; TRBD1 agrees at 7 bases. Germline CDR1 MNHEY, CDR2 SVGAGI. The CDR3 has 11 residues. The CDR3 here is CASSFQGVVIF. The CDR3 DNA follows: TGTGCCAGCAGCTTCCAGGGGGTCGTGATCTTT.

This chain joins TRBV11-2 and TRBJ1-1; no clear D. In germline, CDR1 is SGHAT, CDR2 FQNNGV. The V end lost 5 bases, the J end lost 3 bases, and 10 bases lay between the germline ends. This CDR3 contains 13 residues. Written as DNA, the CDR3 is TGTGCCAGCAGCCCCGTCATCGACACTGAAGCTTTCTTT. This gives the protein CASSPVIDTEAFF.

This clonotype has a handful of counts. The chain employs TRBV20-1 and TRBJ2-1; 7 positions match TRBD2. CDR3 length: 16 amino acids. Germline V CDR1 and CDR2: DFQATT, SNEGSKA (reference sequence). The V gene end was trimmed by 3 bases and the J gene end by 0 bases; junction bases not matched to a gene: 8. The CDR3 spells CSARGLAGDSYNEQFF. CDR3 DNA: TGCAGTGCTAGGGGTCTGGCGGGGGACTCCTACAATGAGCAGTTCTTC.

This clonotype was counted many times. This chain connects TRBV28 to TRBJ2-7; 10 bases agree with TRBD2. The ends lost 5 bases at V and 3 bases at J; junction bases unmatched: 1. The CDR3 covers 13 residues. Germline V gives CDR1 MDHEN, CDR2 SYDVKM. The CDR3 sequence: CASSPSGSYEQYF. Here the CDR3 DNA reads TGTGCCAGCAGTCCTAGCGGGAGCTACGAGCAGTACTTC.

This chain joins TRBV4-3 and TRBJ2-2; tentatively, D is TRBD1 or TRBD2 (6 bases each). V lost 3 bases to trimming and J lost 4 bases, with 21 bases between them. CDR1 LGHNA and CDR2 YSLEER come from the germline V gene. This CDR3 is built from 18 residues. CDR3 DNA sequence: TGCGCCAGCAGCCATTCCTGGAGGGTCGGGGGCATCACCGGGGAGCTGTTTTTT. Protein: CASSHSWRVGGITGELFF.

The rearrangement joins TRBV20-1 to TRBJ1-2; perhaps TRBD1 as D (6 bases). Trimming shortened V by 1 base and J by 3 bases, and 15 bases separated the two germline ends. CDR1 and CDR2 from the germline V gene are DFQATT and SNEGSKA (reference sequence). This CDR3 has 15 amino acids. CDR3 bases: TGCAGTGCTAGAGTCCGCCGGGACACTCACTATGGCTACACCTTC. Translation: CSARVRRDTHYGYTF.

This clonotype showed up just a few times. This sequence joins TRBV7-9 and TRBJ2-1; unclear D gene. V was cut by 3 bases and J by 8 bases, with 8 bases left in between. Germline CDR1 SEHNR, CDR2 FQNEAQ (reference sequence). The CDR3 sequence is 12 residues long. In nucleotides, the CDR3 is TGTGCCAGCAGCTTTGACCCAGATGAGCAGTTCTTC. Protein: CASSFDPDEQFF.

This clonotype was detected ten times or more. This chain connects TRBV20-1 to TRBJ2-1; 9 nucleotides match TRBD1. The CDR3 loop spans 17 amino acids. Looked up from germline, CDR1 is DFQATT and CDR2 is SNEGSKA (reference sequence). V dropped 4 bases and J dropped 0; count of bases not matched to a gene: 10. The CDR3, as DNA: TGCAGTGCTAACCGGGACAGGGACTTCCTCTCCTACAATGAGCAGTTCTTC. Amino acid sequence: CSANRDRDFLSYNEQFF.

This clonotype was seen ten or more times. The J gene is TRBJ2-3, the V gene TRBV5-1; no clear D gene. The CDR3 has 13 amino acids. Germline CDR1 SGHRS, CDR2 YFSETQ. Trimming cost V 4 bases and J 5 bases, with 11 bases left between them. The CDR3 bases are TGCGCCAGCAGCCGCCAGGAAGGAGATACGCAGTATTTT. This gives the protein CASSRQEGDTQYF. The entire variable domain, with the rest obtained from reference TRBV5-1 and TRBJ2-3, is as follows: KAGVTQTPRYLIKTRGQQVTLSCSPISGHRSVSWYQQTPGQGLQFLFEYFSETQRNKGNFPGRFSGRQFSNSRSEMNVSTLELGDSALYLCASSRQEGDTQYFGPGTRLTVL.

V gene TRBV6-1 combines with J gene TRBJ1-4; TRBD1 is a possible D gene (6 bases). V was clipped by 6 bases and J by 4 bases, with 12 bases between them. The CDR3 has 14 amino acids. In germline, CDR1 is MNHNS, CDR2 SASEGT. CDR3 bases: TGTGCCAGCAGCAGGGGCCCCAATAATGAAAAACTGTTTTTT. Its translation is CASSRGPNNEKLFF.

This clonotype was seen ten or more times. This sequence joins TRBV6-2 or TRBV6-3 and TRBJ1-5, with 7 bases lining up with TRBD1. This CDR3 is 14 amino acids long. CDR1 is MNHEY and CDR2 is SVGEGT in the germline V gene. The V and J ends lost 6 bases and 7 bases, in that order; junction bases with no gene match: 9. The chain's CDR3 is CASRQTGNGQPQHF. DNA for the CDR3: TGTGCCAGCAGGCAGACAGGGAATGGACAGCCCCAGCATTTT.

A word on this clonotype: At one end the junction does not follow the germline gene, possibly because of a read error. The V gene is TRBV27, the J gene TRBJ2-1, with 7 bases aligning to TRBD2. Germline values: CDR1 MNHEY, CDR2 SMNVEV (reference sequence). The CDR3 loop spans 16 amino acids. The CDR3 is CASSLSILASYNERFF. The CDR3 nucleotides are TGTGCCAGCAGTTTATCGATACTAGCGAGTTACAATGAGCGGTTCTTC.

This clonotype was recorded at least ten times. Its ends do not fully match the called genes, so a read error is possible. The chain is built from TRBV7-7 and TRBJ2-3; possibly TRBD1 for D (6 bases). The CDR3 has 13 residues. Germline V gene data show CDR1 as SSHAT and CDR2 as FNYEAQ (reference sequence). The CDR3 spells CASSSTGRDTQYF. The DNA for the CDR3 is TGTGCTAGCAGTTCAACAGGGAGAGATACGCAGTATTTT.

Regarding this clonotype: A read error may account for a junction end that differs from germline. The rearrangement uses TRBV5-1 and TRBJ2-3; TRBD2 matches at 9 bases. CDR1 is SGHRS and CDR2 is YFSETQ in the germline V gene. CDR3 length equals 14 residues. The CDR3 loop is CASSQGLATDTQCF. In DNA form, the CDR3 reads TGCGCCAGCAGCCAAGGACTAGCGACAGATACGCAGTGTTTT.

This clonotype was picked up a small number of times. J is TRBJ2-5 and V is TRBV18; 7 bases are a match to TRBD1. Germline loops: CDR1 KGHSH, CDR2 LQKENI. The CDR3 runs 15 residues. J gave up 5 bases and V 3 bases, and 9 bases lay outside the gene matches. CDR3 sequence: CASSPLTGKEETQYF. The CDR3, as DNA: TGTGCCAGCTCACCGCTGACAGGGAAGGAGGAGACCCAGTACTTC.

This clonotype was detected a few times. The chain combines TRBV20-1 with TRBJ2-3; perhaps TRBD2 as D (5 bases). This CDR3 is 15 amino acids long. V was clipped by 5 bases and J by 1 base, with 16 bases between them. Germline values: CDR1 DFQATT, CDR2 SNEGSKA (reference sequence). The CDR3 loop reads CSALRDTRGTDTQYF. The CDR3 region has the DNA TGCAGTGCTCTACGGGATACTCGGGGCACAGATACGCAGTATTTT.

The rearrangement joins TRBV20-1 to TRBJ2-5; either TRBD1 or TRBD2 may supply D (6 bases each). The CDR3 is made up of 13 amino acids. Per germline, CDR1 DFQATT and CDR2 SNEGSKA (reference sequence). Trimming left V 0 bases short and J 9 bases short, with 14 bases between. The CDR3 here is CSAREARGVAQYF. The DNA for the CDR3 is TGCAGTGCTAGAGAGGCTAGGGGGGTAGCCCAGTACTTC.

This clonotype was detected ten times or more. J is TRBJ1-4 and V is TRBV4-3, with D possibly TRBD1 on 6 matching bases. The CDR3 spans 14 residues. Per the germline V gene, CDR1 is LGHNA and CDR2 is YSLEER. Trimming cost V 4 bases and J 6 bases, with 12 bases left between them. DNA for the CDR3: TGCGCCAGCAGCCGAGGACAGCCGGATGAAAAACTGTTTTTT. This translates into CASSRGQPDEKLFF.

The J gene is TRBJ2-5, the V gene TRBV6-4, with D possibly matching TRBD1 (5 bases). The CDR3 is 13 amino acids. Trimming cost V 5 bases and J 2 bases, with 9 bases left between them. Germline CDR1 MRHNA, CDR2 SNTAGT. CDR3 in amino acids: CASSIGAQETQYF. The CDR3 DNA follows: TGTGCCAGCAGTATTGGGGCTCAAGAGACCCAGTACTTC.

This clonotype has ten or more counts. V gene TRBV25-1 combines with J gene TRBJ2-5; 7 nucleotides match TRBD1. The CDR3 loop spans 14 amino acids. In germline, CDR1 is MGHDK, CDR2 SYGVNS. The J segment lost 9 bases and the V segment lost 3 bases, leaving 10 bases of the junction unmatched. The CDR3 reads CASSDHTGDGAQYF. The CDR3 nucleotides are TGTGCCAGCAGTGACCATACAGGGGACGGGGCCCAGTACTTC.

This clonotype was recorded a few times. The chain carries TRBV20-1 and TRBJ1-6; 7 positions agree with TRBD1. This CDR3 region has 15 residues. CDR1 is DFQATT and CDR2 is SNEGSKA in the germline V gene (reference sequence). The trim removed 6 bases at V and 8 bases at J, leaving 13 bases unmatched. The CDR3 protein is CSAIRGQVGDSPLHF. CDR3 bases: TGCAGTGCCATTCGAGGACAGGTAGGGGATTCACCCCTCCACTTT.

This clonotype was found a few times. The chain joins TRBV6-6 to TRBJ1-2, with D unclear. V was trimmed by 2 bases and J by 6 bases, leaving 7 bases between them. CDR3 length: 12 residues. Germline assignment: CDR1 MNHNY and CDR2 SVGAGI (reference sequence). The CDR3 DNA reads TGTGCCAGCAGTTACGCCAAGGATGGCTACACCTTC. Its translation is CASSYAKDGYTF.

V usage is TRBV5-1 and J usage is TRBJ1-1; no clear D gene. V was clipped by 4 bases and J by 2 bases, with 9 bases between them. From germline, CDR1 is SGHRS and CDR2 YFSETQ. The CDR3 length is 13 residues. The CDR3 DNA reads TGCGCCAGCAGCGGCGGGTTTAACACTGAAGCTTTCTTT. It yields the protein CASSGGFNTEAFF.